The text below deals with one T cell receptor (beta chain). Its antigen is not yet known. TCRdb shows the sequencer as Illumina HiSeq 2000. The TCR beta cDNA libraries were made using 5'RACE template switching, a step that added both a universal primer site and unique molecular identifiers. cDNA synthesis was primed from the TCR beta constant segment and was followed by two successive PCR amplification steps. The authors' analysis ran thus. MIGEC was used to demultiplex reads and group the reads by UMI, and MiTCR was used to assemble and quantify clonotypes. To remove erroneous sequences, TCR cDNA sequences were retained only when supported by two or more reads. Downstream repertoire analysis used the tcR package, and clonotypes were matched across fractions by CDR3 nucleotide sequence plus V segment. Antigen specificity was annotated against VDJdb with VDJmatch, allowing one amino acid substitution in CDR3. With the reads reprocessed by TCRdb, a single entry stands for each CDR3 protein sequence and no DNA is reported. For this entry, the V and J calls and clone size follow TCRdb and not the study's own pipeline. This sample's listing comprises roughly 420,000 distinct CDR3 sequences. Approximately 7% of the sample rests with the top ten.

A commercial ELISA kit detecting HCMV-specific IgG in serum was used to determine HCMV serostatus. Peripheral blood mononuclear cells were isolated from blood by Ficoll density gradient centrifugation. This sample stems from a study of T cells expressing NK-cell markers (dated by TCRdb to about 2020). Background on the whole study: Eight or nine donors provided sorted CD3+CD56+NKG2C+, CD3+CD56+NKG2C- and CD3+CD56-NKG2C+ T-cell subsets, whose TCR beta-chain repertoires were profiled. Of the eight sequenced donors, seven were found to be HCMV-seropositive and one was found to be HCMV-seronegative. All eight donors whose samples were sequenced were randomly selected healthy volunteers, three of them men and five women. Illumina HiSeq 2000/2500, MiSeq or NextSeq was used to sequence libraries as 2 x 150 bp reads. The investigation overall reported the following: In roughly 6 donors, the dominant CD3+CD56+NKG2C+ clonotypes were found to rank among the top 10 CD8+ clonotypes and to make up about 1.0-7.5% of CD8+ T cells. Those dominant clonotypes were again the most abundant among CD3+CD56-NKG2C+ cells in a few donors, at about 28.3-65%. Whether the expanded NKG2C-expressing T cell clones were specific for HCMV antigens was left unclear.

The origin of this receptor is a woman between 18 and 70 years old in good health. Input material: blood T cells: a sorted CD56 or NKG2C T cell subset, CD4+ or CD8+ T cells, or bulk PBMC T cells (not recorded which).

For the CDR3, the sequence is CASSFRNGNQPQHF. The chain couples TRBV12-3 or TRBV12-4 to TRBJ1-5. From its cysteine to its phenylalanine, the CDR3 spans 14 amino acids. The DNA sequence is not available.